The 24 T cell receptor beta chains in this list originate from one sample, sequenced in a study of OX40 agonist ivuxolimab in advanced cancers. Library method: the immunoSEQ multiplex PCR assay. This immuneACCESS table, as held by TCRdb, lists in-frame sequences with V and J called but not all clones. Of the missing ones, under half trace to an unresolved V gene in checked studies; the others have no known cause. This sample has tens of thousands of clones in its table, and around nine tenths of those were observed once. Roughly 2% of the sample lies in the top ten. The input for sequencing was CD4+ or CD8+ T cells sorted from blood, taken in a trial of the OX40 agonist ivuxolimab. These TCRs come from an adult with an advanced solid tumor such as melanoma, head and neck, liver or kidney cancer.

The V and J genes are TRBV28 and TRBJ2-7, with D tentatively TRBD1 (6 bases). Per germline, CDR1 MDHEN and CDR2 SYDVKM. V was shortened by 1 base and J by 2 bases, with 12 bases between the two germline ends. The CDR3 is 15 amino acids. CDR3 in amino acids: CASSLSDRLTYEQYF. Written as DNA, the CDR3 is TGTGCCAGCAGTTTATCCGACAGGCTCACCTACGAGCAGTACTTC.

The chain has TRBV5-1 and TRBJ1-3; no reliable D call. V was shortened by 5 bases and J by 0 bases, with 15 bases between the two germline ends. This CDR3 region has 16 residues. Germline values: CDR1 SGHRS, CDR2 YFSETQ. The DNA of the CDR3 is TGCGCCAGCAGTGGAGGGAACAGCCGCTCTGGAAACACCATATATTTT. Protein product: CASSGGNSRSGNTIYF.

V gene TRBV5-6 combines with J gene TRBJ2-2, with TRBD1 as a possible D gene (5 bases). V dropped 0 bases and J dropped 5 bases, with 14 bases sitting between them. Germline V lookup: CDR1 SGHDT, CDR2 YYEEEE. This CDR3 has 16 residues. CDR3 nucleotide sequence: TGTGCCAGCAGCTTGGTCGCCAGGGCGATAACCGGGGAGCTGTTTTTT. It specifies CASSLVARAITGELFF.

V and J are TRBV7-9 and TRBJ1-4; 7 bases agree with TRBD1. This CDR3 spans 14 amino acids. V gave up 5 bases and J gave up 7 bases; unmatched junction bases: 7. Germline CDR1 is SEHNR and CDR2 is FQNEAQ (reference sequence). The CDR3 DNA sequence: TGTGCCAGCAGCCTGACGGGACAGAGTGAAAAACTGTTTTTT. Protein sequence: CASSLTGQSEKLFF.

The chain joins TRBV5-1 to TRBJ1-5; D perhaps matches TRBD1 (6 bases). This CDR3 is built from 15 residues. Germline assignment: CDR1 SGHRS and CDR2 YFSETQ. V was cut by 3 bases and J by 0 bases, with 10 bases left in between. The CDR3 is CASSSEGGSNQPQHF. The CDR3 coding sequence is TGCGCCAGCAGCTCCGAGGGGGGTAGCAATCAGCCCCAGCATTTT.

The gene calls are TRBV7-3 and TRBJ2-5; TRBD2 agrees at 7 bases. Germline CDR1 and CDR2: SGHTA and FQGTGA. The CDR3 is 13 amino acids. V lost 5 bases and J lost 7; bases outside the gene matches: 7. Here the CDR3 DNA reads TGTGCCAGCAGCCCCTCTAGCGGAGGGACCCAGTACTTC. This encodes CASSPSSGGTQYF.

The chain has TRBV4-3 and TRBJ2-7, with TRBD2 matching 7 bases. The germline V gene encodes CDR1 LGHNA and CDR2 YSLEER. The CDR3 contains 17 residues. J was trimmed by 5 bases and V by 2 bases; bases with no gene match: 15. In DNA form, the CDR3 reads TGCGCCAGCAGCCAAACGATCGGTGGCGGGGGAAGGGACGAGCAGTACTTC. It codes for CASSQTIGGGGRDEQYF.

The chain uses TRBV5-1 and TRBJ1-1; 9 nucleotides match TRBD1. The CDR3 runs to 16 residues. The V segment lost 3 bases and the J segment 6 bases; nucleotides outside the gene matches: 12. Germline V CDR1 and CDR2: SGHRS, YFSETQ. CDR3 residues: CASSSLPGTGLAEAFF. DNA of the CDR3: TGCGCCAGCAGCTCCCTCCCAGGGACAGGGCTTGCTGAAGCTTTCTTT.

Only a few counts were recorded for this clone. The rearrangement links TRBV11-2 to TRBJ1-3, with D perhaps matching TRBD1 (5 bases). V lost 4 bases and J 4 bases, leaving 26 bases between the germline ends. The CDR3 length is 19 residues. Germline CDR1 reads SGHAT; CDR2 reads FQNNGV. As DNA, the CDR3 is TGTGCCAGCAGCTCAACCGGGACCTGGTCAGGAAAAAGGGGAAACACCATATATTTT. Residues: CASSSTGTWSGKRGNTIYF.

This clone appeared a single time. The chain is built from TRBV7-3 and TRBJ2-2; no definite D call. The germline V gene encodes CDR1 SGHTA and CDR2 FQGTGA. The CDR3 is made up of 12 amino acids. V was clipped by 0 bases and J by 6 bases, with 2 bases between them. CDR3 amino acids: CASSLTAGELFF. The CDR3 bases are TGTGCCAGCAGCTTAACAGCCGGGGAGCTGTTTTTT.

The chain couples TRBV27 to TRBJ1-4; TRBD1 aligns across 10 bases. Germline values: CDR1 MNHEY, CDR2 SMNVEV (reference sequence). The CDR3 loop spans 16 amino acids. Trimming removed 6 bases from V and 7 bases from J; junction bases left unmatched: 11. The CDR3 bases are TGTGCCAGCAGGCGGGACAGGGGATTCTTTCGTGAAAAACTGTTTTTT. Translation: CASRRDRGFFREKLFF.

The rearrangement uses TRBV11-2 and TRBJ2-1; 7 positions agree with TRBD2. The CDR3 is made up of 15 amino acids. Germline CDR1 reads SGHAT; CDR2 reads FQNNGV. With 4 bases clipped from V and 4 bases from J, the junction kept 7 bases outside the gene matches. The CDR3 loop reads CASSSQRGLYNEQFF. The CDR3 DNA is TGTGCCAGCAGCTCCCAGCGGGGACTTTACAATGAGCAGTTCTTC.

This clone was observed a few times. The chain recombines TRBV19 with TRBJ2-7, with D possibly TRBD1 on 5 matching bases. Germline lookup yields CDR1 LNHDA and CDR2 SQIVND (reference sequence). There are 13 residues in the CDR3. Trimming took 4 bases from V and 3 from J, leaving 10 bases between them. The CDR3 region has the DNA TGTGCCAGTAGTAAAGGGGAAATCTACGAGCAGTACTTC. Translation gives CASSKGEIYEQYF.

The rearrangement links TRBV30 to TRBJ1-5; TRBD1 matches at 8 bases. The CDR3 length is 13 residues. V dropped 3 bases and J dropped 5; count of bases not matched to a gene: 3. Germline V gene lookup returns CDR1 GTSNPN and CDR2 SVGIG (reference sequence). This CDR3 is CAWRSGGDQPQHF. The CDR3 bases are TGTGCCTGGAGATCAGGGGGCGATCAGCCCCAGCATTTT.

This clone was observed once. The CDR3 bases are TGCAGTGCTCTGGGGCTGGTTGAGCAGTTCTTC. Translated, it gives CSALGLVEQFF. The chain uses TRBV20-1 and TRBJ2-1; D perhaps matches TRBD1 (5 bases). Germline V gene lookup returns CDR1 DFQATT and CDR2 SNEGSKA (reference sequence). The CDR3 is made up of 11 amino acids. Trimming shortened V by 5 bases and J by 9 bases, and 11 bases separated the two germline ends.

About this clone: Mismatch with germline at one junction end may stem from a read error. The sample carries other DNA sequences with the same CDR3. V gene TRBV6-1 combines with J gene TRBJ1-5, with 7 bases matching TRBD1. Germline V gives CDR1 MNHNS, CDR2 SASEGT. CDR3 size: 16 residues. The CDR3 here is CASSEITGVSGQPQHF. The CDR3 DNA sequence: TGCGCCAGCAGTGAAATAACAGGGGTGAGCGGACAGCCCCAGCATTTT.

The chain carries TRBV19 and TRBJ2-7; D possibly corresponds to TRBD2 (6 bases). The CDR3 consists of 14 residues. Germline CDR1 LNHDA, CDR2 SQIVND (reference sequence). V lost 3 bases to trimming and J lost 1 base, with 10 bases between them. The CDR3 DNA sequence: TGTGCCAGTAGTATCACAGGAGGGTCCTACGAGCAGTACTTC. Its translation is CASSITGGSYEQYF. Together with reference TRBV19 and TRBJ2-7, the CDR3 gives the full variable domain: DGGITQSPKYLFRKEGQNVTLSCEQNLNHDAMYWYRQDPGQGLRLIYYSQIVNDFQKGDIAEGYSVSREKKESFPLTVTSAQKNPTAFYLCASSITGGSYEQYFGPGTRLTVT.

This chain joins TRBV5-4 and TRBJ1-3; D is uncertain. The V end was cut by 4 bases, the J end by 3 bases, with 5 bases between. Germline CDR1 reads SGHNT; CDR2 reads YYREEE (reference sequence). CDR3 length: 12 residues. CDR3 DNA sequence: TGTGCCAGCAGCGGAGATGGAAACACCATATATTTT. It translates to CASSGDGNTIYF.

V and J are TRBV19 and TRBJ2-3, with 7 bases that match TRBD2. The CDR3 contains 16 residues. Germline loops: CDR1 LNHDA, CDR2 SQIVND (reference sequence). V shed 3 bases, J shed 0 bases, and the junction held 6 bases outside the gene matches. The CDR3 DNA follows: TGTGCCAGTAGTATTTGGCTAGCGGTTAGCACAGATACGCAGTATTTT. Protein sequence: CASSIWLAVSTDTQYF. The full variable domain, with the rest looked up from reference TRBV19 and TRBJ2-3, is DGGITQSPKYLFRKEGQNVTLSCEQNLNHDAMYWYRQDPGQGLRLIYYSQIVNDFQKGDIAEGYSVSREKKESFPLTVTSAQKNPTAFYLCASSIWLAVSTDTQYFGPGTRLTVL.

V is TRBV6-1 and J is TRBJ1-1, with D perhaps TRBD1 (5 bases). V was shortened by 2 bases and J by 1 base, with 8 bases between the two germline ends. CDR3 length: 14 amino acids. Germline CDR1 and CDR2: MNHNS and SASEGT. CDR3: CASSEFGTNTEAFF. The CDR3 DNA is TGTGCCAGCAGTGAATTCGGGACGAACACTGAAGCTTTCTTT.

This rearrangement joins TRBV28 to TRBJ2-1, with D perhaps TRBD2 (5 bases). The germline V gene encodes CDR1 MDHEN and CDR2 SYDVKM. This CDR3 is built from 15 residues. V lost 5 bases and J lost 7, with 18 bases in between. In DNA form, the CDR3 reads TGTGCCAGCAGTCGGGCTACTAGGGTAGGGAATGAGCAGTTCTTC. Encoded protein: CASSRATRVGNEQFF.

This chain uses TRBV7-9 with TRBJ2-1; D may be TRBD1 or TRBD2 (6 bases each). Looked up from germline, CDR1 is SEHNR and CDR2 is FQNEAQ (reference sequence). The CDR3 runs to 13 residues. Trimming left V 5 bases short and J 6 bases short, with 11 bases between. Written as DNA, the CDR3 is TGTGCCAGCAGCACGAGGGGGGCCAATGAGCAGTTCTTC. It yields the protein CASSTRGANEQFF. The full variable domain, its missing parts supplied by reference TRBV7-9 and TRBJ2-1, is DTGVSQNPRHKITKRGQNVTFRCDPISEHNRLYWYRQTLGQGPEFLTYFQNEAQLEKSRLLSDRFSAERPKGSFSTLEIQRTEQGDSAMYLCASSTRGANEQFFGPGTRLTVL.

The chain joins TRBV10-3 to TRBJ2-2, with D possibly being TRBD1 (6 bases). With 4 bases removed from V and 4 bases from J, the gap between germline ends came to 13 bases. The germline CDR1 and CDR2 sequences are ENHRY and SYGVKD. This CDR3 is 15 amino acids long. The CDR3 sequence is CAISGPGVTTGELFF. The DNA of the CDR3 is TGTGCCATCAGTGGACCAGGGGTCACCACCGGGGAGCTGTTTTTT.

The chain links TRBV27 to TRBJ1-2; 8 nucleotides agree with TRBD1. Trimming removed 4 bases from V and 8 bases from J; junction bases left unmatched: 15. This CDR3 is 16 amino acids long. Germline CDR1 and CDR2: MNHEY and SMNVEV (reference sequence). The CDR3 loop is CASSSDTTGGLRGYTF. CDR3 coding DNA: TGTGCCAGCAGTTCGGATACAACAGGGGGTTTACGGGGCTACACCTTC.